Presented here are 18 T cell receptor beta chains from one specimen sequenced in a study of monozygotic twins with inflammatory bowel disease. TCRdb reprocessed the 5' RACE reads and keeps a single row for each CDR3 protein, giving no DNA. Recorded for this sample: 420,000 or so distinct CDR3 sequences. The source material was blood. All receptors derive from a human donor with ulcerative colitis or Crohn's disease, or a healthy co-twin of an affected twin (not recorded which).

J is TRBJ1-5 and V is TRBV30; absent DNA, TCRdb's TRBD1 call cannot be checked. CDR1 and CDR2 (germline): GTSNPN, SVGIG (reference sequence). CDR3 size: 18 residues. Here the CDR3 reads CAWSGKAGTGANNQPQHF.

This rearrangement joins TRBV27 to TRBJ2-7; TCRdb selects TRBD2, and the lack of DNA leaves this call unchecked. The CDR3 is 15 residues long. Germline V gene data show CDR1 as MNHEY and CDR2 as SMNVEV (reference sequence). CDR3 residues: CASGARTSGLYEQYF.

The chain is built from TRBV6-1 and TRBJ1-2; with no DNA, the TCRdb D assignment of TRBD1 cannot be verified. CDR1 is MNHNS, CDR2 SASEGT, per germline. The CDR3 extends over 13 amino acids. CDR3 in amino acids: CASDRDVGYGYTF.

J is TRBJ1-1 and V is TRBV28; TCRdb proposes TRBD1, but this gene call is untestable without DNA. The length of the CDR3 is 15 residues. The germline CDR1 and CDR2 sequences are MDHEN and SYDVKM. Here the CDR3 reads CASSPPPGLNTEAFF.

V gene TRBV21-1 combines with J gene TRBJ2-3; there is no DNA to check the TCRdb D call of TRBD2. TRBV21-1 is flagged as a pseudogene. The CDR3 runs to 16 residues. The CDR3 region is CASSNNGRGGDGTQYF.

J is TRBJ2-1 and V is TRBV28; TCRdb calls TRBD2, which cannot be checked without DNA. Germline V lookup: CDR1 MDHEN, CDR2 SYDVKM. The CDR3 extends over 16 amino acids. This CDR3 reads CASSLPGLDPYNEQFF.

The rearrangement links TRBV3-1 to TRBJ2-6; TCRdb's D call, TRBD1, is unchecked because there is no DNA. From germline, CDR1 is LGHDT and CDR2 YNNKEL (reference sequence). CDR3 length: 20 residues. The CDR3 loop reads CASSQDPRQGDPSGANVLTF.

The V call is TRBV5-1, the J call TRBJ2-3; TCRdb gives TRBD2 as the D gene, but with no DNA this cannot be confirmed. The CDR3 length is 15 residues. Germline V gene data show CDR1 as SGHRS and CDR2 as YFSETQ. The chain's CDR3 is CASSSLREGSDTQYF.

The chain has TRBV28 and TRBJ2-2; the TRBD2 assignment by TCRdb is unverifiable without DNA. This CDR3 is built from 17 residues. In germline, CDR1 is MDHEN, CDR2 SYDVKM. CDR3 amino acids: CASSLGLAARKTGELFF. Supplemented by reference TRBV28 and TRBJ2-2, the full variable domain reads DVKVTQSSRYLVKRTGEKVFLECVQDMDHENMFWYRQDPGLGLRLIYFSYDVKMKEKGDIPEGYSVSREKKERFSLILESASTNQTSMYLCASSLGLAARKTGELFFGEGSRLTVL.

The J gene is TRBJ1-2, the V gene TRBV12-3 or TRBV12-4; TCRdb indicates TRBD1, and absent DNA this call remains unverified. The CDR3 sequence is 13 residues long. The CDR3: CASSAAGAGGYTF.

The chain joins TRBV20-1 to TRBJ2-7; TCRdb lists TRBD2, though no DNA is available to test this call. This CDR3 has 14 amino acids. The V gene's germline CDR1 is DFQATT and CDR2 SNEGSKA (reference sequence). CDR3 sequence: CSARSLAGVHEQYF.

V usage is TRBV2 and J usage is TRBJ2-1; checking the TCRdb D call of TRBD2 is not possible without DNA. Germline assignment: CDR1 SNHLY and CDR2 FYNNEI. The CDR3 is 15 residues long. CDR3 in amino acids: CASSGAGLAYNEQFF.

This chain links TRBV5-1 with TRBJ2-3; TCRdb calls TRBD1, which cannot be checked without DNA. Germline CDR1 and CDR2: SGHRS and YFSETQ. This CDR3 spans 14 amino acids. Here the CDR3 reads CASSFRDSTDTQYF.

CDR3 residues: CASSSHRGVAYEQYF. The chain recombines TRBV28 with TRBJ2-7; TCRdb's D call, TRBD1, is unchecked because there is no DNA. Germline values: CDR1 MDHEN, CDR2 SYDVKM. The CDR3 runs 15 residues. Filled out from reference TRBV28 and TRBJ2-7, the complete variable domain reads DVKVTQSSRYLVKRTGEKVFLECVQDMDHENMFWYRQDPGLGLRLIYFSYDVKMKEKGDIPEGYSVSREKKERFSLILESASTNQTSMYLCASSSHRGVAYEQYFGPGTRLTVT.

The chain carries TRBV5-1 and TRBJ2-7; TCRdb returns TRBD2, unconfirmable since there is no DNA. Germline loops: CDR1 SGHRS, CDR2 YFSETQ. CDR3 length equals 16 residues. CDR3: CASSPDEGIISYEQYF.

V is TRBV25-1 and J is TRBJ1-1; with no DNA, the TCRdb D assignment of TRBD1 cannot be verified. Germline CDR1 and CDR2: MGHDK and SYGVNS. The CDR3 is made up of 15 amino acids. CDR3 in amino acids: CASSESGRGNTEAFF. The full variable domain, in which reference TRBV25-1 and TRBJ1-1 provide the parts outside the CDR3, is EADIYQTPRYLVIGTGKKITLECSQTMGHDKMYWYQQDPGMELHLIHYSYGVNSTEKGDLSSESTVSRIRTEHFPLTLESARPSHTSQYLCASSESGRGNTEAFFGQGTRLTVV.

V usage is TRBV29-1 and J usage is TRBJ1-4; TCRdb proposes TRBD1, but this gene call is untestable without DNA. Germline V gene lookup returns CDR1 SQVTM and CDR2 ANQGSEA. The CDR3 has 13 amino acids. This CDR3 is CSVVEGANEKLFF.

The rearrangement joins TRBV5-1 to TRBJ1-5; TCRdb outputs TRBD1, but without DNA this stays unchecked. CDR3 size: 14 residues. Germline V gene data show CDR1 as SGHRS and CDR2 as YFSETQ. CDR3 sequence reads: CASSLDGQGQPQHF.